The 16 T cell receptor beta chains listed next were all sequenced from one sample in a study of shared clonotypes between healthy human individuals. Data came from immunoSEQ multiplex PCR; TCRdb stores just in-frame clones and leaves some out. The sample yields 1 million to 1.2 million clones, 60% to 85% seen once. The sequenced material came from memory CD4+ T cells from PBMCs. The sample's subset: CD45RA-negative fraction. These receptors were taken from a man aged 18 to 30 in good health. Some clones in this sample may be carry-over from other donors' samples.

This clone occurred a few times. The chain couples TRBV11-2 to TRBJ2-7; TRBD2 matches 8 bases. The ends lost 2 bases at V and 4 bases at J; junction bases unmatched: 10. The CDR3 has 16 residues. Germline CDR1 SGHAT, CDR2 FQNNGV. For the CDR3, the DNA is TGTGCCAGCAGCTTACATCTGGGGGCTAGCGGGTACGAGCAGTACTTC. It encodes CASSLHLGASGYEQYF.

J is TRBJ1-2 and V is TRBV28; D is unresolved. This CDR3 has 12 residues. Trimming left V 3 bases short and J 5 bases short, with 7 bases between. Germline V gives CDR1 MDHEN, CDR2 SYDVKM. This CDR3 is CASSFAKYGYTF. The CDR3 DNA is TGTGCCAGCAGTTTCGCCAAATATGGCTACACCTTC.

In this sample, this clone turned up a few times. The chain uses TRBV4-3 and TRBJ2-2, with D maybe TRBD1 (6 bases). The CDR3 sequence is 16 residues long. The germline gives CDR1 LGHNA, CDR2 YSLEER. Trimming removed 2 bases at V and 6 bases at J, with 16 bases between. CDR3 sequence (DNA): TGCGCCAGCAGCCAACGAGTTGTAAAGGGGGCCGGGGAGCTGTTTTTT. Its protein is CASSQRVVKGAGELFF.

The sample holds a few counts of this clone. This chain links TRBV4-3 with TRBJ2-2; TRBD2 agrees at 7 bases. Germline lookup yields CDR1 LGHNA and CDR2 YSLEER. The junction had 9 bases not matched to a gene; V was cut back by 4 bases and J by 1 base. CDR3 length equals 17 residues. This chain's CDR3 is CASSREWGLQNTGELFF. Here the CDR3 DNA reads TGCGCCAGCAGCCGAGAATGGGGACTACAGAACACCGGGGAGCTGTTTTTT.

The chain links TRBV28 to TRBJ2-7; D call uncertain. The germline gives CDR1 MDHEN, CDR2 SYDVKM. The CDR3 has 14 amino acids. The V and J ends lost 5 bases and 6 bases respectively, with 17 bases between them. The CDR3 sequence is CASSQYSGLGEQYF. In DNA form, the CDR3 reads TGTGCCAGCAGTCAGTATTCCGGTTTGGGCGAGCAGTACTTC.

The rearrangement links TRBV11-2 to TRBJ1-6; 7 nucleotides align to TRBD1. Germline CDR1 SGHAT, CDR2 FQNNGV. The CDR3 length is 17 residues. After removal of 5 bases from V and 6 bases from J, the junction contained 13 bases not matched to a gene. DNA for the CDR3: TGTGCCAGCAGCCTCGGGACAGCCGGGCCACGTAATTCACCCCTCCACTTT. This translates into CASSLGTAGPRNSPLHF.

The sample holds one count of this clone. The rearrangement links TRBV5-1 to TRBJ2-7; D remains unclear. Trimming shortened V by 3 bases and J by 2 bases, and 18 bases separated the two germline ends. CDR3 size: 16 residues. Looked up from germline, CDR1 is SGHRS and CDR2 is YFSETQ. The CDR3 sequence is CASSSPEISWAYEQYF. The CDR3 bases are TGCGCCAGCAGCTCACCCGAAATCTCCTGGGCCTACGAGCAGTACTTC.

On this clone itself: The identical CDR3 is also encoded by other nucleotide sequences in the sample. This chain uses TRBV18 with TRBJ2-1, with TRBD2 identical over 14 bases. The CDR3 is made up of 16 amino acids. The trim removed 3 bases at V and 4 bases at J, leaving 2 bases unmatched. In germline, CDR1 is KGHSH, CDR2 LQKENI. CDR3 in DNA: TGTGCCAGCTCACCGGGACTAGCGGGAGCTTACAATGAGCAGTTCTTC. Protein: CASSPGLAGAYNEQFF. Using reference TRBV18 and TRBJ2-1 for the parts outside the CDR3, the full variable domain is NAGVMQNPRHLVRRRGQEARLRCSPMKGHSHVYWYRQLPEEGLKFMVYLQKENIIDESGMPKERFSAEFPKEGPSILRIQQVVRGDSAAYFCASSPGLAGAYNEQFFGPGTRLTVL.

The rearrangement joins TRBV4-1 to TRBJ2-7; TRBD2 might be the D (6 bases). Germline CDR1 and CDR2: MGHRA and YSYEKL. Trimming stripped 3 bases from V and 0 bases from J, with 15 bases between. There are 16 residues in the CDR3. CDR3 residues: CASSQPGRESSYEQYF. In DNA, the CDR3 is TGCGCCAGCAGCCAGCCGGGACGGGAGAGCTCCTACGAGCAGTACTTC.

The CDR3 is CASSLALFAGITEAFF. The CDR3 bases are TGTGCCAGCAGCTTAGCGCTATTCGCAGGGATTACTGAAGCTTTCTTT. V and J are TRBV7-9 and TRBJ1-1, with TRBD1 as a possible D gene (5 bases). The CDR3 has 16 amino acids. Germline V CDR1 and CDR2: SEHNR, FQNEAQ (reference sequence). V lost 0 bases and J 5 bases, leaving 16 bases between the germline ends.

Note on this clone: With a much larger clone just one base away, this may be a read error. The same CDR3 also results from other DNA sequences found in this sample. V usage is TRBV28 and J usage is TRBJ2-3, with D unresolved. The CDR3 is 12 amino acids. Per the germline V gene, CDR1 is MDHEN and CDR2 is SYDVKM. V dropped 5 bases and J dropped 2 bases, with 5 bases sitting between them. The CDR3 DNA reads TGTGCCAGCAGTACCTACACAGATACGCAGTATTTT. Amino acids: CASSTYTDTQYF.

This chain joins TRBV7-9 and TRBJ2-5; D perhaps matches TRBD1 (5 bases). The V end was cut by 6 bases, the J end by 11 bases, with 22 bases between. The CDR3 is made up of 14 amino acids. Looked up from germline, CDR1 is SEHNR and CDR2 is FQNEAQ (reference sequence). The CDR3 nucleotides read TGTGCCAGCAGTCCCGGTGACAGAGCCTACGGGCAGTACTTC. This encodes CASSPGDRAYGQYF.

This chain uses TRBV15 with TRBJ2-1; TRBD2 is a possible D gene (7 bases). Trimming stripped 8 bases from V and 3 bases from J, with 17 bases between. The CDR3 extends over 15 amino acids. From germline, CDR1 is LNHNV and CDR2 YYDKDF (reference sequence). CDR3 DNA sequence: TGTGCCACCGGGTGGGGGCGCGGGAGCTACAATGAGCAGTTCTTC. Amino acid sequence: CATGWGRGSYNEQFF.

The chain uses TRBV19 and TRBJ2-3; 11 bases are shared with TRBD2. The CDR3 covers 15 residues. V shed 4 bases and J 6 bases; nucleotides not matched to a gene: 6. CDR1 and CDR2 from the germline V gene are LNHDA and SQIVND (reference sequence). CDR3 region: CASSKLAGAPDTQYF. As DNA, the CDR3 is TGTGCCAGTAGTAAACTAGCGGGGGCCCCGGATACGCAGTATTTT.

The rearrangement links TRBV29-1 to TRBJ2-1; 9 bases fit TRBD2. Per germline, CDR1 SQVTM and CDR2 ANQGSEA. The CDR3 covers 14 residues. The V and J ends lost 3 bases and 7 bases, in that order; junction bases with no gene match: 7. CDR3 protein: CSVEVISGRNEQFF. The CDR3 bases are TGCAGCGTTGAGGTCATCAGCGGGAGGAATGAGCAGTTCTTC.

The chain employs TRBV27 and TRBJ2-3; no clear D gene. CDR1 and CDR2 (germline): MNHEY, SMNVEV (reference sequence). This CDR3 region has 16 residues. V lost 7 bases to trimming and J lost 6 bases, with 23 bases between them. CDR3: CASNLRPDIVPDTQYF. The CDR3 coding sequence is TGTGCCAGCAACCTACGACCCGATATCGTCCCGGATACGCAGTATTTT.